This paragraph reports one T cell receptor (beta chain). Antigen unknown. The data are from a study of T cell responses to AZD1222 COVID-19 vaccine. General study findings and limits: Spike-wide coverage was observed for vaccine-associated CD4 TCRs, with dominant responses at 160-218 and 743-854. Repertoire sampling occurred only after the peak T cell response. Among spike-specific TCRs, nearly half reportedly target unmutated variant regions. The donor cohort was predominantly white British with a female majority, and clonal diversity may have been underestimated.

Produced via immunoSEQ multiplex PCR; TCRdb's table is partial and in-frame only. Among over 100,000 clones listed, 80% to 90% were seen once. CDR1 and CDR2 from the germline V gene are LNHDA and SQIVND (reference sequence). The CDR3 covers 15 residues. The ends lost 7 bases at V and 6 bases at J; junction bases unmatched: 7. This TCR was recovered from an adult in good health. The V gene is TRBV19, the J gene TRBJ2-1; 12 nucleotides match TRBD2. Sequenced material: peripheral blood, taken on day 0 of AZD1222 vaccination. The CDR3: CASKLAGGPFNEQFF. The CDR3 DNA follows: TGTGCCAGTAAGCTAGCGGGAGGGCCGTTCAATGAGCAGTTCTTC.